This TCR beta chain originates from a study of cytomegalovirus exposure and HLA in healthy donors. Study-wide findings and caveats: The tendency of first-cohort TCR clusters to co-occur in the roughly 130 validation repertoires emerged from a later analysis. It was reportedly the case that the classifier diagnosed cytomegalovirus status with high specificity and sensitivity. Usually a TCR sequence was rare, but some public TCRs were found in many donors.

Profiled with immunoSEQ multiplex PCR; TCRdb holds only in-frame clones, not every one. The sample shows roughly 52,000 clones, 93% of them seen only once. To note about this clone: The antigen is unknown.

The ends were cut back, 3 bases at V and 5 bases at J, with 14 bases in the middle. This CDR3 is 14 amino acids long. CDR1 and CDR2 from the germline V gene are MNHEY and SMNVEV (reference sequence). Material for sequencing was PBMCs. The rearrangement joins TRBV27 to TRBJ2-7, with a tentative D call TRBD1 (6 bases). This receptor was identified in a woman aged 18-35 years in good health and CMV-seropositive. CDR3 DNA: TGTGCCAGCAGTTTCGGCCGGGCAGGGGACGAGCAGTACTTC. Translated, it gives CASSFGRAGDEQYF.